A selection of T cell receptor beta chains follows, all from one sample in a study of blood T cell repertoires in COVID-19. Profiled with immunoSEQ multiplex PCR; TCRdb holds only in-frame clones, not every one. Of some 100,000 clones listed, 80% to 90% are singletons. The sample taken for sequencing was peripheral blood. Source of these receptors: a woman aged 80 or over with active COVID-19. Each CDR3 is given with its conserved first and last residue. D genes are given only for firm matches. Some rows mark clone size as missing; the rest say once, few, many or name a class of expanded clone.

V gene: TRBV5-1; J gene: TRBJ2-3; D gene: NA; clone size: once; CDR3 protein: CASSRGASPDTQYF; CDR3 DNA: TGCGCCAGCAGCCGGGGGGCCTCCCCAGATACGCAGTATTTT
V gene: TRBV14; J gene: TRBJ1-1; D gene: TRBD1; clone size: NA; CDR3 protein: CASRMTGGRTEAFF; CDR3 DNA: TGTGCCAGCAGAATGACAGGGGGGCGAACTGAAGCTTTCTTT
V gene: TRBV7-2; J gene: TRBJ1-5; D gene: TRBD1; clone size: NA; CDR3 protein: CASSLEGAGGNQPQHF; CDR3 DNA: TGTGCCAGCAGCTTAGAGGGGGCCGGGGGAAATCAGCCCCAGCATTTT
V gene: TRBV29-1; J gene: TRBJ2-7; D gene: TRBD1; clone size: NA; CDR3 protein: CSVYGTGRNEQYF; CDR3 DNA: TGCAGCGTTTACGGGACAGGGCGGAACGAGCAGTACTTC
V gene: TRBV6-5; J gene: TRBJ1-1; D gene: TRBD1; clone size: NA; CDR3 protein: CASLFDRDTEAFF; CDR3 DNA: TGTGCCAGCTTATTTGACAGGGACACTGAAGCTTTCTTT
V gene: TRBV28; J gene: TRBJ2-3; D gene: TRBD2; clone size: NA; CDR3 protein: CASSLSLAATDTQYF; CDR3 DNA: TGTGCCAGCAGTTTGAGTCTAGCGGCCACAGATACGCAGTATTTT
V gene: TRBV6-6; J gene: TRBJ2-7; D gene: NA; clone size: once; CDR3 protein: CASSYHYGVDGYEQYF; CDR3 DNA: TGTGCCAGCAGTTACCACTACGGGGTGGATGGGTACGAGCAGTACTTC
V gene: TRBV5-6; J gene: TRBJ2-5; D gene: NA; clone size: once; CDR3 protein: CASSLHLERQETQYF; CDR3 DNA: TGTGCCAGCAGCTTGCACCTAGAGAGACAAGAGACCCAGTACTTC
V gene: TRBV28; J gene: TRBJ1-5; D gene: NA; clone size: few; CDR3 protein: CASSPNKDQPQHF; CDR3 DNA: TGTGCCAGCAGCCCAAACAAAGATCAGCCCCAGCATTTT
V gene: TRBV19; J gene: TRBJ2-1; D gene: NA; clone size: NA; CDR3 protein: CASSTGQGRTSGRNNEQFF; CDR3 DNA: TGTGCCAGTAGTACGGGACAGGGGCGGACTAGCGGGCGCAACAATGAGCAGTTCTTC
V gene: TRBV20-1; J gene: TRBJ2-4; D gene: TRBD1; clone size: NA; CDR3 protein: CSASDRVKNIQYF; CDR3 DNA: TGCAGTGCTAGTGACAGGGTTAAGAACATTCAGTACTTC
V gene: TRBV11-2; J gene: TRBJ2-2; D gene: NA; clone size: NA; CDR3 protein: CASSPDHGTNTGELFF; CDR3 DNA: TGTGCCAGCAGCCCTGACCATGGGACTAACACCGGGGAGCTGTTTTTT
V gene: TRBV19; J gene: TRBJ2-7; D gene: TRBD1; clone size: few; CDR3 protein: CASSKTTGTATYEQYF; CDR3 DNA: TGTGCCAGTAGTAAAACAACCGGGACAGCTACCTACGAGCAGTACTTC
V gene: TRBV9; J gene: TRBJ2-3; D gene: NA; clone size: NA; CDR3 protein: CASSVNLPSTDTQYF; CDR3 DNA: TGTGCCAGCAGCGTAAACCTACCGAGCACAGATACGCAGTATTTT
V gene: TRBV6-2/TRBV6-3; J gene: TRBJ2-1; D gene: NA; clone size: NA; CDR3 protein: CASSYSTGTFNEQFF; CDR3 DNA: TGTGCCAGCAGTTATTCGACAGGTACCTTCAATGAGCAGTTCTTC
V gene: TRBV24-1; J gene: TRBJ1-5; D gene: NA; clone size: NA; CDR3 protein: CATSDGPVTLYSNQPQHF; CDR3 DNA: TGTGCCACCAGTGATGGGCCAGTGACCCTATATAGCAATCAGCCCCAGCATTTT
V gene: TRBV7-2; J gene: TRBJ2-3; D gene: TRBD1; clone size: NA; CDR3 protein: CASRAPGQGAGDTQYF; CDR3 DNA: TGTGCCAGCAGGGCCCCGGGACAGGGGGCGGGAGATACGCAGTATTTT
V gene: TRBV6-5; J gene: TRBJ1-2; D gene: NA; clone size: NA; CDR3 protein: CASSYRTEYGYTF; CDR3 DNA: TGTGCCAGCAGTTACCGGACTGAATATGGCTACACCTTC
V gene: TRBV3-1/TRBV3-2; J gene: TRBJ1-2; D gene: NA; clone size: NA; CDR3 protein: CASSPAQGNGYTF; CDR3 DNA: TGTGCCAGCAGCCCCGCACAGGGTAATGGCTACACCTTC
V gene: TRBV9; J gene: TRBJ2-3; D gene: NA; clone size: NA; CDR3 protein: CASSGGAGTDTQYF; CDR3 DNA: TGTGCCAGCAGCGGTGGGGCGGGCACAGATACGCAGTATTTT
V gene: TRBV5-1; J gene: TRBJ1-1; D gene: NA; clone size: NA; CDR3 protein: CASSLDPQGSNTEAFF; CDR3 DNA: TGCGCCAGCAGCTTGGATCCCCAGGGGTCGAACACTGAAGCTTTCTTT
V gene: TRBV19; J gene: TRBJ2-7; D gene: NA; clone size: NA; CDR3 protein: CASSGQGDYEQYF; CDR3 DNA: TGTGCCAGTAGTGGGCAGGGCGACTACGAGCAGTACTTC
V gene: TRBV5-1; J gene: TRBJ2-3; D gene: NA; clone size: NA; CDR3 protein: CASSVQGGTDTQYF; CDR3 DNA: TGCGCCAGCAGCGTCCAGGGGGGAACAGATACGCAGTATTTT
V gene: TRBV28; J gene: TRBJ2-3; D gene: NA; clone size: once; CDR3 protein: CASSLPGSRDTQYF; CDR3 DNA: TGTGCCAGCAGTTTACCGGGGAGTAGGGATACGCAGTATTTT
V gene: TRBV6-2/TRBV6-3; J gene: TRBJ2-5; D gene: TRBD2; clone size: NA; CDR3 protein: CASSPRLAGAETQYF; CDR3 DNA: TGTGCCAGCAGTCCCCGACTAGCGGGAGCGGAGACCCAGTACTTC
V gene: TRBV6-2/TRBV6-3; J gene: TRBJ2-1; D gene: TRBD2; clone size: NA; CDR3 protein: CASSSRLARYNEQFF; CDR3 DNA: TGTGCCAGCAGCTCCCGACTAGCCAGATACAATGAGCAGTTCTTC
V gene: TRBV3-1/TRBV3-2; J gene: TRBJ1-1; D gene: NA; clone size: once; CDR3 protein: CASSQVTGTEAFF; CDR3 DNA: TGTGCCAGCAGCCAAGTAACAGGGACTGAAGCTTTCTTT
V gene: TRBV7-6; J gene: TRBJ2-7; D gene: TRBD1; clone size: NA; CDR3 protein: CASSPQTGGPYEQYF; CDR3 DNA: TGTGCCAGCAGCCCTCAGACAGGGGGTCCCTACGAGCAGTACTTC
V gene: TRBV7-9; J gene: TRBJ2-7; D gene: TRBD1; clone size: once; CDR3 protein: CASSFTGGYEQYF; CDR3 DNA: TGTGCCAGCAGCTTCACAGGGGGCTACGAGCAGTACTTC
V gene: TRBV4-3; J gene: TRBJ2-2; D gene: TRBD2; clone size: NA; CDR3 protein: CASSQSRFVSGRNTGELFF; CDR3 DNA: TGCGCCAGCAGCCAAAGTCGCTTCGTTAGCGGGAGGAACACCGGGGAGCTGTTTTTT
V gene: TRBV11-2; J gene: TRBJ1-2; D gene: TRBD1; clone size: NA; CDR3 protein: CASSWDSLGPYGYTF; CDR3 DNA: TGTGCCAGCAGCTGGGACAGCTTGGGACCATATGGCTACACCTTC
V gene: TRBV24-1; J gene: TRBJ1-1; D gene: TRBD1; clone size: NA; CDR3 protein: CATSDGTGVNTEAFF; CDR3 DNA: TGTGCCACCAGTGACGGGACAGGGGTGAACACTGAAGCTTTCTTT
V gene: TRBV2; J gene: TRBJ2-3; D gene: NA; clone size: NA; CDR3 protein: CASRLAASTDTQYF; CDR3 DNA: TGTGCCAGCAGGTTAGCGGCTAGCACAGATACGCAGTATTTT
V gene: TRBV19; J gene: TRBJ2-3; D gene: NA; clone size: NA; CDR3 protein: CASSLGLSRSDTQYF; CDR3 DNA: TGTGCCAGTAGTCTGGGACTGAGTCGGTCAGATACGCAGTATTTT
V gene: TRBV3-1/TRBV3-2; J gene: TRBJ1-1; D gene: TRBD1; clone size: NA; CDR3 protein: CASSQDSRTGRAFF; CDR3 DNA: TGTGCCAGCAGCCAAGATAGTAGGACAGGACGGGCTTTCTTT
V gene: TRBV7-9; J gene: TRBJ2-3; D gene: TRBD2; clone size: NA; CDR3 protein: CASSPRLAGGPGDTQYF; CDR3 DNA: TGTGCCAGCAGCCCGCGACTAGCGGGAGGGCCAGGTGATACGCAGTATTTT
V gene: TRBV19; J gene: TRBJ2-7; D gene: NA; clone size: few; CDR3 protein: CASTSDSYEQYF; CDR3 DNA: TGTGCCAGTACCAGCGACAGCTACGAGCAGTACTTC
V gene: TRBV25-1; J gene: TRBJ2-1; D gene: TRBD2; clone size: NA; CDR3 protein: CASSEYGTSFNEQFF; CDR3 DNA: TGTGCCAGCAGTGAATACGGGACTAGTTTCAATGAGCAGTTCTTC
V gene: TRBV28; J gene: TRBJ2-1; D gene: TRBD2; clone size: NA; CDR3 protein: CASRGGAGGYNEQFF; CDR3 DNA: TGTGCCAGCAGGGGGGGAGCGGGAGGGTACAATGAGCAGTTCTTC
V gene: TRBV7-9; J gene: TRBJ2-5; D gene: TRBD2; clone size: NA; CDR3 protein: CASSSQHLAGLQETQYF; CDR3 DNA: TGTGCCAGCAGCTCACAACACCTAGCGGGACTGCAAGAGACCCAGTACTTC
V gene: TRBV18; J gene: TRBJ1-4; D gene: NA; clone size: NA; CDR3 protein: CASSPSGQLRLGEKLFF; CDR3 DNA: TGTGCCAGCTCACCTTCCGGACAGCTTAGGTTGGGTGAAAAACTGTTTTTT
V gene: TRBV3-1/TRBV3-2; J gene: TRBJ2-5; D gene: TRBD1; clone size: NA; CDR3 protein: CASSPTTGGWETQYF; CDR3 DNA: TGTGCCAGCAGCCCTACGACAGGGGGTTGGGAGACCCAGTACTTC
V gene: TRBV19; J gene: TRBJ2-6; D gene: NA; clone size: few; CDR3 protein: CASSSGWQFGSGANVLTF; CDR3 DNA: TGTGCCAGTAGTAGTGGTTGGCAGTTTGGCTCTGGGGCCAACGTCCTGACTTTC
V gene: TRBV6-2/TRBV6-3; J gene: TRBJ2-7; D gene: NA; clone size: once; CDR3 protein: CASSYLETSTAYEQYF; CDR3 DNA: TGTGCCAGCAGTTACTTGGAGACCTCGACTGCCTACGAGCAGTACTTC
V gene: TRBV11-2; J gene: TRBJ1-1; D gene: NA; clone size: NA; CDR3 protein: CASRFRGRVFF; CDR3 DNA: TGTGCCAGCAGGTTTAGGGGAAGAGTTTTCTTT
V gene: TRBV19; J gene: TRBJ2-2; D gene: TRBD2; clone size: NA; CDR3 protein: CASSIQGTSGRVGTGELFF; CDR3 DNA: TGTGCCAGTAGTATTCAGGGGACTAGCGGGAGGGTTGGCACCGGGGAGCTGTTTTTT
V gene: TRBV27; J gene: TRBJ2-7; D gene: TRBD1; clone size: once; CDR3 protein: CASSRDRVYEQYF; CDR3 DNA: TGTGCCAGCAGCCGGGACAGGGTCTACGAGCAGTACTTC
V gene: TRBV7-2; J gene: TRBJ2-5; D gene: TRBD2; clone size: NA; CDR3 protein: CASTTRTRKTQYF; CDR3 DNA: TGTGCCAGCACCACGAGGACTAGAAAGACCCAGTACTTC
V gene: TRBV7-9; J gene: TRBJ1-1; D gene: NA; clone size: NA; CDR3 protein: CASSYRDTEAFF; CDR3 DNA: TGTGCCAGCAGCTATCGGGACACTGAAGCTTTCTTT
V gene: TRBV15; J gene: TRBJ2-1; D gene: TRBD1; clone size: NA; CDR3 protein: CATSRVKTDRGPYNEQFF; CDR3 DNA: TGTGCCACCAGCAGAGTCAAAACCGACAGGGGGCCCTACAATGAGCAGTTCTTC
V gene: TRBV7-2; J gene: TRBJ2-3; D gene: NA; clone size: NA; CDR3 protein: CASSLMGGPDTQYF; CDR3 DNA: TGTGCCAGCAGCTTAATGGGGGGGCCAGATACGCAGTATTTT
V gene: TRBV3-1/TRBV3-2; J gene: TRBJ2-4; D gene: TRBD1; clone size: NA; CDR3 protein: CASSLGTVVSKAKNIQYF; CDR3 DNA: TGTGCCAGCAGCCTCGGGACAGTTGTCTCTAAAGCCAAAAACATTCAGTACTTC
V gene: TRBV19; J gene: TRBJ2-7; D gene: TRBD1; clone size: NA; CDR3 protein: CASSIAGTGSYEQYF; CDR3 DNA: TGTGCCAGTAGTATTGCCGGGACAGGATCCTACGAGCAGTACTTC